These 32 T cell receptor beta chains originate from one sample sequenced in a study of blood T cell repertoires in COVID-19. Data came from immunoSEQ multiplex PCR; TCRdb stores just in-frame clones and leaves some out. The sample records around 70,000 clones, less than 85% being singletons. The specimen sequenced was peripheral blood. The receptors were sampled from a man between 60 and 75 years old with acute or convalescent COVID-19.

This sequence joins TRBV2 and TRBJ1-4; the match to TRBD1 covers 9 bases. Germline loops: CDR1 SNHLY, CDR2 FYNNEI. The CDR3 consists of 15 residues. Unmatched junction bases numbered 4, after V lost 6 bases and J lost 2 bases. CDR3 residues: CASRRGTGTNEKLFF. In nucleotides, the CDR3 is TGTGCCAGCAGGAGGGGGACAGGGACTAATGAAAAACTGTTTTTT.

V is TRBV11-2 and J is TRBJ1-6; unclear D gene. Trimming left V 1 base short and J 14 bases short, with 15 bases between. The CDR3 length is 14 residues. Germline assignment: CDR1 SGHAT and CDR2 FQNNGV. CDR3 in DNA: TGTGCCAGCAGCTTAGGTCCCGGTTTGGAGTCCCTCCACTTT. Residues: CASSLGPGLESLHF.

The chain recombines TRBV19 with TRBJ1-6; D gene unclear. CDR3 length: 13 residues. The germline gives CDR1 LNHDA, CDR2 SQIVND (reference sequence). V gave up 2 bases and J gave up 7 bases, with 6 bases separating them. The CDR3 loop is CASSISPNSPLHF. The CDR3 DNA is TGTGCCAGTAGTATATCTCCGAATTCACCCCTCCACTTT.

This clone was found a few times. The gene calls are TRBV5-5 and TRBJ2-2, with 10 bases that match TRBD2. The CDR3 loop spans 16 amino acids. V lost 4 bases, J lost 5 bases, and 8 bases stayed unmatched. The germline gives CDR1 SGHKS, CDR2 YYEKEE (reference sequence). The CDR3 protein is CASSPSGGAGTGELFF. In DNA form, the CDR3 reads TGTGCCAGCAGCCCAAGCGGGGGGGCCGGTACCGGGGAGCTGTTTTTT.

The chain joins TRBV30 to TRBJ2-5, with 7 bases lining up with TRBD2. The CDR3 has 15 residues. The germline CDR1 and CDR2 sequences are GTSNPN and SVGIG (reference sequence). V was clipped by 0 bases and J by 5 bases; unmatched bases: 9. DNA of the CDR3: TGTGCCTGGAGTGTACTAGCCGGGGGGTGGGAGACCCAGTACTTC. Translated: CAWSVLAGGWETQYF.

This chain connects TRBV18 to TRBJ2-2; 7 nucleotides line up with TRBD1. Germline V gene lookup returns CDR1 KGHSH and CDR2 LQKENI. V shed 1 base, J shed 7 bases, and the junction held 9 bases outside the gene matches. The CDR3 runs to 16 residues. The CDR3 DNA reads TGTGCCAGCTCACCACTCGTCAGGGGGATGAGCGGGGAGCTGTTTTTT. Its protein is CASSPLVRGMSGELFF.

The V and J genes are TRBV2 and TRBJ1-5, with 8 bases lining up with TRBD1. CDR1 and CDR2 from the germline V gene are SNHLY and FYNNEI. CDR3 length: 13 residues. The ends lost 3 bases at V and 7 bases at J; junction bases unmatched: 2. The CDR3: CASSETGAQPQHF. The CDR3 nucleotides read TGTGCCAGCAGTGAGACAGGGGCACAGCCCCAGCATTTT.

Written as DNA, the CDR3 is TGCGCCAGCAGCTTGGCAGGGGATAGGGCCTACGAGCAGTACTTC. Amino acids: CASSLAGDRAYEQYF. The chain carries TRBV5-1 and TRBJ2-7; D perhaps matches TRBD1 (6 bases). CDR3 size: 15 residues. Trimming removed 0 bases at V and 2 bases at J, with 12 bases between. Per germline, CDR1 SGHRS and CDR2 YFSETQ.

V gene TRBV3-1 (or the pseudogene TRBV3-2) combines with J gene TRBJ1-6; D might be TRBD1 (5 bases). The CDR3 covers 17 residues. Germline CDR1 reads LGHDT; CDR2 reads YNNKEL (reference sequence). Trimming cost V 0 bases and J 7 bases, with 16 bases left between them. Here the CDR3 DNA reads TGTGCCAGCAGCCAAGAGATTCGCAGGGAGGACAATTCACCCCTCCACTTT. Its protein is CASSQEIRREDNSPLHF.

This chain's CDR3 is CASATGVGSPLHF. CDR3 bases: TGTGCCAGCGCCACAGGGGTAGGCTCACCCCTCCACTTT. The gene calls are TRBV2 and TRBJ1-6; 7 nucleotides align to TRBD1. The length of the CDR3 is 13 residues. Germline trimming cut 8 bases from V and 10 bases from J; bases unmatched to any gene: 8. Germline values: CDR1 SNHLY, CDR2 FYNNEI.

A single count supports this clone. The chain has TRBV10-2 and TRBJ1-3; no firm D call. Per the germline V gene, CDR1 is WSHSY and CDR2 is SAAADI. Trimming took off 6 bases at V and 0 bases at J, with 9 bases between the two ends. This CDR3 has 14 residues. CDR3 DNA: TGCGCCAGCAGCCCCGTATCCTCTGGAAACACCATATATTTT. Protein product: CASSPVSSGNTIYF.

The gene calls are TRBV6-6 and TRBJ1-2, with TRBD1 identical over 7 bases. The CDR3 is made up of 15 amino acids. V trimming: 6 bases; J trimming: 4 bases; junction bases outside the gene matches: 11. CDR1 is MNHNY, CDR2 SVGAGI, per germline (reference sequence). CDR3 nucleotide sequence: TGTGCCAGCAGCCCAGACCAGACAGGGCTCTATGGCTACACCTTC. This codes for CASSPDQTGLYGYTF.

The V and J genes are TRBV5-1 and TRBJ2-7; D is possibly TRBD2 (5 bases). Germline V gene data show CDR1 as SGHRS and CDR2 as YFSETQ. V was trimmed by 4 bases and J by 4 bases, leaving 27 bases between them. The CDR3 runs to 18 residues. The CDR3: CASSRLTGSWSDGYEQYF. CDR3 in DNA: TGCGCCAGCAGCAGATTGACGGGGAGCTGGTCTGATGGGTACGAGCAGTACTTC. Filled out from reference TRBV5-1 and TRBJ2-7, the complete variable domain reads KAGVTQTPRYLIKTRGQQVTLSCSPISGHRSVSWYQQTPGQGLQFLFEYFSETQRNKGNFPGRFSGRQFSNSRSEMNVSTLELGDSALYLCASSRLTGSWSDGYEQYFGPGTRLTVT.

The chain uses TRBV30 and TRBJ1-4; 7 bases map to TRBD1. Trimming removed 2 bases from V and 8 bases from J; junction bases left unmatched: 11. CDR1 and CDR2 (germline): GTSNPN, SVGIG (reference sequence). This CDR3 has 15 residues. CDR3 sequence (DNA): TGTGCCTGGAGTAAAAATGACAGGGACTTGGAAAAACTGTTTTTT. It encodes CAWSKNDRDLEKLFF.

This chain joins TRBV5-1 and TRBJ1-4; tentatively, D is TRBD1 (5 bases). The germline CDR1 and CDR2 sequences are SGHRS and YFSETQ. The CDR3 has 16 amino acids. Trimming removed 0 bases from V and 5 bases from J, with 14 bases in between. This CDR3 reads CASSLAGGRRNEKLFF. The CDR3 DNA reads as TGCGCCAGCAGCTTGGCCGGGGGTCGGAGAAATGAAAAACTGTTTTTT.

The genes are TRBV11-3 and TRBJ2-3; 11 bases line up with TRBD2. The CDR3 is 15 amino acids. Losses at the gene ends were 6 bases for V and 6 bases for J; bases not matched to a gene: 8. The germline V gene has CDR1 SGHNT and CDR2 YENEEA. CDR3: CASSLAGGQGDTQYF. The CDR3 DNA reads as TGTGCCAGCAGTCTAGCGGGGGGCCAGGGGGATACGCAGTATTTT.

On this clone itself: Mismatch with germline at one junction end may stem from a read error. The CDR3 spells CSVSPRGNPEAFF. The CDR3 DNA reads as TGCAGCGTTAGCCCCCGCGGGAACCCTGAAGCTTTCTTT. V usage is TRBV29-1 and J usage is TRBJ1-1; D is ambiguous. CDR1 is SQVTM, CDR2 ANQGSEA, per germline. This CDR3 region has 13 residues.

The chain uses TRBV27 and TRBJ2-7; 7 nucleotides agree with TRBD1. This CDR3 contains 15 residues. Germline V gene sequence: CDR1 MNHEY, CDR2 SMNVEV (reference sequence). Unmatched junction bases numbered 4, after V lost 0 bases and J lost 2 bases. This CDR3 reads CASSLSRQGTYEQYF. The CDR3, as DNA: TGTGCCAGCAGTTTATCACGACAGGGAACCTACGAGCAGTACTTC.

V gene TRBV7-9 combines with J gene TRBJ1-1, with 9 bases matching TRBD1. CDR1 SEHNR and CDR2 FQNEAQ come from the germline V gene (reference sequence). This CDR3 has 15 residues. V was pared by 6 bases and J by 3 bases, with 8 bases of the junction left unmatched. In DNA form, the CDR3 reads TGTGCCAGCAGAACGACAGGGGGGTCCCACACTGAAGCTTTCTTT. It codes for CASRTTGGSHTEAFF.

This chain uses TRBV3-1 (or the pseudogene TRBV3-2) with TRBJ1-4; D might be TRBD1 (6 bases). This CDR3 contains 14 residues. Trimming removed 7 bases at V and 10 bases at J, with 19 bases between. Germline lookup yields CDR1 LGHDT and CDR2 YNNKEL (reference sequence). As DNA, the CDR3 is TGTGCCAGCACCCTGCGAGGGGAGGGGGGAAAACTGTTTTTT. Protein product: CASTLRGEGGKLFF.

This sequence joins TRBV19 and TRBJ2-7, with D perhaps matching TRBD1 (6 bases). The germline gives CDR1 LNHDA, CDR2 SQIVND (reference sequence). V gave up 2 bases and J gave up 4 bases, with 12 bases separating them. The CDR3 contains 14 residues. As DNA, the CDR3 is TGTGCCAGTAGTATACGGACAGCCCCGTACGAGCAGTACTTC. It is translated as CASSIRTAPYEQYF.

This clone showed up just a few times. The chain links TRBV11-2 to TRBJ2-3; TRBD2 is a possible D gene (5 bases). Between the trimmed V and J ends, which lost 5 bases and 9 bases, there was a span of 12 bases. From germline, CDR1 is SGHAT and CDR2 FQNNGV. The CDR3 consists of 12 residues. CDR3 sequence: CASSRLSGTQYF. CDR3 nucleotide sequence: TGTGCCAGCAGCCGCTTGTCGGGGACGCAGTATTTT.

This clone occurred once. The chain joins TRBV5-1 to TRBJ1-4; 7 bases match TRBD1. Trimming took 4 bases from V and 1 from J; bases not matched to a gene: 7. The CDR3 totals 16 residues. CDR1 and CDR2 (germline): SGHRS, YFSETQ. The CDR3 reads CASSEKQGVTNEKLFF. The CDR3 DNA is TGCGCCAGCAGCGAAAAGCAGGGGGTAACTAATGAAAAACTGTTTTTT. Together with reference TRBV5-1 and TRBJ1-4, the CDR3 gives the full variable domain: KAGVTQTPRYLIKTRGQQVTLSCSPISGHRSVSWYQQTPGQGLQFLFEYFSETQRNKGNFPGRFSGRQFSNSRSEMNVSTLELGDSALYLCASSEKQGVTNEKLFFGSGTQLSVL.

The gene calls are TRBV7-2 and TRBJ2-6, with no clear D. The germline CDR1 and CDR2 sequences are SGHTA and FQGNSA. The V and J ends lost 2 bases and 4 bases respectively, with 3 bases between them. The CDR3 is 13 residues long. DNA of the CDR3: TGTGCCAGCAGCTTACAGGGGGCCAACGTCCTGACTTTC. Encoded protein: CASSLQGANVLTF.

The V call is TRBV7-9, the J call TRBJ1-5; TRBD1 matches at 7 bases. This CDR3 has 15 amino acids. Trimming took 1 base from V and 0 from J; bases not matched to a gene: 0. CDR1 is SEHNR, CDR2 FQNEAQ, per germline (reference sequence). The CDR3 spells CASSLGDSSNQPQHF. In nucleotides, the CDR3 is TGTGCCAGCAGCTTAGGGGACAGTAGCAATCAGCCCCAGCATTTT.

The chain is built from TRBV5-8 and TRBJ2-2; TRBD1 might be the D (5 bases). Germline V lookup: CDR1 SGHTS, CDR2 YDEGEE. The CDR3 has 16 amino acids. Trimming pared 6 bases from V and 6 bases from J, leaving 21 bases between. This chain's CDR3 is CASTLQLLRGSGELFF. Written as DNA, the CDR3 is TGTGCCAGCACCCTACAGCTCTTAAGGGGATCCGGGGAGCTGTTTTTT. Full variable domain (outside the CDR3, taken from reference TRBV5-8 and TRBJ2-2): EAGVTQSPTHLIKTRGQQATLRCSPISGHTSVYWYQQALGLGLQFLLWYDEGEERNRGNFPPRFSGRQFPNYSSELNVNALELEDSALYLCASTLQLLRGSGELFFGEGSRLTVL.

The CDR3 sequence is CSVEVQGNTEAFF. CDR3 DNA: TGCAGCGTTGAGGTACAGGGGAACACTGAAGCTTTCTTT. The V gene is TRBV29-1, the J gene TRBJ1-1, with D perhaps TRBD1 (6 bases). The CDR3 totals 13 residues. The germline V gene encodes CDR1 SQVTM and CDR2 ANQGSEA. The V gene lost 3 bases and the J gene lost 1 base, with 9 bases spanning the gap.

CDR3 nucleotide sequence: TGTGCCAGCAGCTTAAGCCTCCATGAAGCTTTCTTT. Its translation: CASSLSLHEAFF. The chain is built from TRBV7-2 and TRBJ1-1, with D unclear. The V gene's germline CDR1 is SGHTA and CDR2 FQGNSA. Trimming shortened V by 2 bases and J by 7 bases, and 8 bases separated the two germline ends. There are 12 residues in the CDR3.

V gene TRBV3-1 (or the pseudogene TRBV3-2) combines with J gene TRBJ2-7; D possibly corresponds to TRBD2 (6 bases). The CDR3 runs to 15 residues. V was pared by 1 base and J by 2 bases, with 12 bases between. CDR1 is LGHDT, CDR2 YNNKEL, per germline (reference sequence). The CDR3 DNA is TGTGCCAGCAGCCAAGTCCCCGGGGGAACCTACGAGCAGTACTTC. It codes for CASSQVPGGTYEQYF.

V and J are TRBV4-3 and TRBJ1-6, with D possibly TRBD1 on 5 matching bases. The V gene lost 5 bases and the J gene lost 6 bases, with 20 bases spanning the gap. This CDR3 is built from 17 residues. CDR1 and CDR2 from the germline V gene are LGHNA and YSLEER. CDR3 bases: TGCGCCAGCAGCTTCAGCCCGGAGAGCAGGGCTAATTCACCCCTCCACTTT. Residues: CASSFSPESRANSPLHF.

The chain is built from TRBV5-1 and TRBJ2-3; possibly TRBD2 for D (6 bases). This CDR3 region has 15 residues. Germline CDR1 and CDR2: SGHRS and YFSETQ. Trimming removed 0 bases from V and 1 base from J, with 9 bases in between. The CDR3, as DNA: TGCGCCAGCAGCTTGGGTGGCGGGGGCACAGATACGCAGTATTTT. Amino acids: CASSLGGGGTDTQYF.

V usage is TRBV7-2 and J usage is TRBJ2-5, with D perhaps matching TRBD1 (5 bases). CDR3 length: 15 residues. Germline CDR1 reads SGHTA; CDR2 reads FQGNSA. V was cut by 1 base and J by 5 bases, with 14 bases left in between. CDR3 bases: TGTGCCAGCAGCTTAGTACCGCCAGGGCGGGAGACCCAGTACTTC. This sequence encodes CASSLVPPGRETQYF.